The rows below give T cell receptor beta chains drawn from one sample of a study of T cells in Graves' hyperthyroidism and ophthalmopathy. A single record per CDR3 protein comes from TCRdb applying MiXCR to the multiplex PCR reads. In the table there are fewer than 500,000 distinct CDR3 sequences, around an eighth of which are singletons. Sequenced input: blood. The receptors stem from a man aged 25-45 years with Graves' hyperthyroidism that later progressed to Graves' ophthalmopathy. The CDR3 runs from the conserved cysteine through the conserved F or W. The D gene is left open where the match is weak. The listing skips clone size in some rows; elsewhere it reads once, few, many or a size class.

clone size	J gene	V gene	CDR3 length	D gene	CDR3 protein	CDR3 DNA
few	TRBJ2-7	TRBV7-9	15	NA	CASSLAGTNLYEQYF	TGTGCCAGCAGCCTCGCCGGGACAAACCTTTACGAGCAGTACTTC
many	TRBJ2-5	TRBV3-1	15	TRBD1	CASSQWTGTLETQYF	TGTGCCAGCAGCCAATGGACAGGAACGCTGGAGACCCAGTACTTC
many	TRBJ2-7	TRBV20-1	11	NA	CSAHHSYEQYF	TGCAGTGCTCACCACTCCTACGAGCAGTACTTC
once	TRBJ2-3	TRBV29-1	12	NA	CSLDYRSATQYF	TGCAGCCTGGACTACCGGAGCGCCACGCAGTATTTT
few	TRBJ1-2	TRBV4-1	15	NA	CASSYPGTTDYGYTF	TGCGCCAGCAGCTATCCAGGGACCACCGACTATGGCTACACCTTC
few	TRBJ2-7	TRBV4-1	15	NA	CASSQEDPGGNEQYF	TGCGCCAGCAGCCAAGAAGATCCGGGTGGGAACGAGCAGTACTTC
many	TRBJ1-5	TRBV2	15	NA	CASSEWGGGNQPQHF	TGTGCCAGCAGTGAATGGGGGGGTGGCAATCAGCCCCAGCATTTT
NA	TRBJ1-6	TRBV5-4	14	TRBD1	CASSTGTDDSPLHF	TGTGCCAGCAGTACCGGGACAGACGATTCACCCCTCCACTTT
many	TRBJ2-2	TRBV2	15	TRBD2	CASRLAGGQTGELFF	TGTGCCAGCAGGCTAGCGGGGGGGCAAACCGGGGAGCTGTTTTTT
many	TRBJ1-5	TRBV11-2	13	NA	CASSLDNNQPQHF	TGTGCCAGCAGCTTAGACAACAATCAGCCCCAGCATTTT
many	TRBJ1-1	TRBV30	18	TRBD1	CAWSVYSTGKKLNTEAFF	TGTGCCTGGAGTGTTTATTCGACAGGGAAGAAGTTGAACACTGAAGCTTTCTTT
few	TRBJ1-4	TRBV18	13	NA	CASSRGANEKLFF	TGTGCCAGCTCACGCGGGGCTAATGAAAAACTGTTTTTT
few	TRBJ1-2	TRBV14	12	NA	CASSQGQFGYTF	TGTGCCAGCAGCCAAGGGCAGTTTGGCTACACCTTC
many	TRBJ2-1	TRBV12-3/TRBV12-4	16	TRBD2	CASSRGLAGGQNEQFF	TGTGCCAGCAGCAGAGGACTAGCGGGGGGGCAAAATGAGCAGTTCTTC
many	TRBJ1-1	TRBV28	14	NA	CASSLFGGGTEAFF	TGTGCCAGCAGTTTATTTGGGGGAGGCACTGAAGCTTTCTTT
many	TRBJ1-1	TRBV7-9	16	TRBD1	CASSPQPGGGITEAFF	TGTGCCAGCAGCCCACAACCAGGGGGAGGGATCACTGAAGCTTTCTTT
many	TRBJ2-7	TRBV20-1	13	TRBD1	CSARDRAPYEQYF	TGCAGTGCTAGGGACAGGGCCCCCTACGAGCAGTACTTC
many	TRBJ1-2	TRBV6-1	14	NA	CASSQGYVDYGYTF	TGTGCCAGCAGTCAGGGGTATGTGGACTATGGCTACACCTTC
few	TRBJ1-5	TRBV6-1	13	TRBD1	CASRQGPDRAQHF	TGTGCCAGCAGGCAGGGACCCGACAGGGCCCAGCATTTT
many	TRBJ1-2	TRBV5-1	16	TRBD1	CASSFGQGPSNYGYTF	TGCGCCAGCAGCTTTGGACAGGGGCCATCTAACTATGGCTACACCTTC
many	TRBJ1-4	TRBV28	14	TRBD1	CASISGGTNEKLFF	TGTGCCAGCATCTCAGGGGGAACTAATGAAAAACTGTTTTTT
many	TRBJ1-2	TRBV20-1	16	TRBD1	CSASPGQGFSGYGYTF	TGCAGTGCCTCACCGGGACAGGGATTCTCTGGCTATGGCTACACCTTC
many	TRBJ2-5	TRBV28	14	NA	CASSLIQGRETQYF	TGTGCCAGCAGTTTAATTCAGGGGAGAGAGACCCAGTACTTC
few	TRBJ2-1	TRBV12-3/TRBV12-4	12	TRBD2	CASSRTSNEQFF	TGTGCCAGCAGTCGGACTAGCAATGAGCAGTTCTTC